This is a list of T cell receptor beta chains from one sample in a study of cytomegalovirus exposure and HLA in healthy donors. Libraries were prepared by immunoSEQ multiplex PCR; TCRdb keeps only in-frame clonotypes and omits some of them. This sample yields about 160,000 clones, of which approximately 80% are seen a single time; approximately 2.4% belongs to the top ten. The sequenced sample consisted of PBMCs. The receptors shown here come from a male donor in good health and CMV-seronegative. The CDR3 runs from the conserved cysteine through the conserved F or W. A D gene is named only where the DNA matches it firmly. Size tells how often a clone was seen (once, few, many) or the class of an expanded clone, and some rows leave it out.

CDR3 protein: CASSPRQGQNYGYTF
CDR3 DNA: TGTGCCAGCAGCCCGAGACAGGGGCAAAACTATGGCTACACCTTC
clone size: .
V gene: TRBV5-5
D gene: TRBD1
J gene: TRBJ1-2
CDR3 length: 15

CDR3 protein: CASSEAGTGVGYTF
CDR3 DNA: TGTGCCAGCAGTGAAGCTGGGACAGGGGTGGGCTACACCTTC
clone size: .
V gene: TRBV6-1
D gene: TRBD1
J gene: TRBJ1-2
CDR3 length: 14

CDR3 protein: CAISEDRGPETQYF
CDR3 DNA: TGTGCCATCAGTGAAGACAGGGGGCCAGAGACCCAGTACTTC
clone size: few
V gene: TRBV10-3
D gene: TRBD1
J gene: TRBJ2-5
CDR3 length: 14

CDR3 protein: CASSLDRGTDTQYF
CDR3 DNA: TGTGCCAGCAGCTTAGACAGGGGCACAGATACGCAGTATTTT
clone size: once
V gene: TRBV7-8
D gene: .
J gene: TRBJ2-3
CDR3 length: 14

CDR3 protein: CASSFYGSQPQHF
CDR3 DNA: TGTGCCAGCAGTTTTTATGGTAGTCAGCCCCAGCATTTT
clone size: .
V gene: TRBV28
D gene: .
J gene: TRBJ1-5
CDR3 length: 13

CDR3 protein: CASSSRDRETGELFF
CDR3 DNA: TGTGCCAGCAGCTCCCGGGACAGGGAAACCGGGGAGCTGTTTTTT
clone size: .
V gene: TRBV11-1
D gene: TRBD1
J gene: TRBJ2-2
CDR3 length: 15

CDR3 protein: CASTTNRGSYGYTF
CDR3 DNA: TGTGCCAGCACCACCAACAGGGGGAGCTATGGCTACACCTTC
clone size: once
V gene: TRBV7-2
D gene: TRBD1
J gene: TRBJ1-2
CDR3 length: 14

CDR3 protein: CASSSGYRQYAIGYTF
CDR3 DNA: TGCGCCAGCAGCTCAGGTTACCGACAGTATGCGATTGGCTACACCTTC
clone size: .
V gene: TRBV5-1
D gene: .
J gene: TRBJ1-2
CDR3 length: 16

CDR3 protein: CASSLELGQGSSPLHF
CDR3 DNA: TGTGCCAGCAGCTTAGAATTGGGCCAGGGGAGTTCACCCCTCCACTTT
clone size: .
V gene: TRBV7-8
D gene: .
J gene: TRBJ1-6
CDR3 length: 16

CDR3 protein: CTSSQSPVGGYEQYF
CDR3 DNA: TGCACCAGCAGCCAAAGCCCGGTGGGGGGCTACGAGCAGTACTTC
clone size: .
V gene: TRBV1
D gene: .
J gene: TRBJ2-7
CDR3 length: 15

CDR3 protein: CASSSRDRGRFYGYTF
CDR3 DNA: TGTGCCAGCAGTTCCCGGGACAGGGGGCGCTTCTATGGCTACACCTTC
clone size: .
V gene: TRBV6-5
D gene: TRBD1
J gene: TRBJ1-2
CDR3 length: 16

CDR3 protein: CASSPRGQGETQYF
CDR3 DNA: TGTGCCAGCTCACCACGGGGACAGGGAGAGACCCAGTACTTC
clone size: .
V gene: TRBV18
D gene: TRBD1
J gene: TRBJ2-5
CDR3 length: 14

CDR3 protein: CASSLVVGGVEQYF
CDR3 DNA: TGTGCCAGCAGCTTAGTGGTGGGAGGGGTTGAGCAGTACTTC
clone size: .
V gene: TRBV7-6
D gene: TRBD2
J gene: TRBJ2-7
CDR3 length: 14

CDR3 protein: CASRAGDNEKLFF
CDR3 DNA: TGTGCCAGCAGGGCAGGGGATAATGAAAAACTGTTTTTT
clone size: .
V gene: TRBV7-9
D gene: .
J gene: TRBJ1-4
CDR3 length: 13

CDR3 protein: CASSATHPGGPPWGQYF
CDR3 DNA: TGTGCCAGCAGCGCCACCCATCCCGGGGGGCCCCCTTGGGGGCAGTACTTC
clone size: .
V gene: TRBV25-1
D gene: .
J gene: TRBJ2-5
CDR3 length: 17

CDR3 protein: CASSPPTGVGYTF
CDR3 DNA: TGTGCCAGCTCACCCCCGACAGGGGTTGGCTACACCTTC
clone size: .
V gene: TRBV18
D gene: TRBD1
J gene: TRBJ1-2
CDR3 length: 13

CDR3 protein: CASSQEIAAEAFF
CDR3 DNA: TGCGCCAGCAGCCAAGAGATAGCGGCTGAAGCTTTCTTT
clone size: .
V gene: TRBV4-3
D gene: .
J gene: TRBJ1-1
CDR3 length: 13

CDR3 protein: CTSSQERGAGQPQHF
CDR3 DNA: TGCACCAGCAGCCAAGAAAGGGGCGCAGGTCAGCCCCAGCATTTT
clone size: .
V gene: TRBV1
D gene: .
J gene: TRBJ1-5
CDR3 length: 15

CDR3 protein: CASSQVIGVTPDTQYF
CDR3 DNA: TGCGCCAGCAGCCAAGTTATCGGGGTGACCCCAGATACGCAGTATTTT
clone size: .
V gene: TRBV4-3
D gene: .
J gene: TRBJ2-3
CDR3 length: 16

CDR3 protein: CASSLGVQGFLETQYF
CDR3 DNA: TGCGCCAGCAGCTTGGGCGTACAGGGTTTTCTAGAGACCCAGTACTTC
clone size: .
V gene: TRBV5-1
D gene: .
J gene: TRBJ2-5
CDR3 length: 16

CDR3 protein: CASSLTPIRRGNQPQHF
CDR3 DNA: TGTGCCAGCAGTTTAACCCCTATACGCAGGGGCAATCAGCCCCAGCATTTT
clone size: .
V gene: TRBV28
D gene: .
J gene: TRBJ1-5
CDR3 length: 17

CDR3 protein: CASSRGTGPDEQYF
CDR3 DNA: TGCGCCAGCAGCAGAGGGACAGGTCCGGACGAGCAGTACTTC
clone size: .
V gene: TRBV5-1
D gene: TRBD1
J gene: TRBJ2-7
CDR3 length: 14

CDR3 protein: CASSSTSGLQETQYF
CDR3 DNA: TGCGCCAGCAGCTCGACTAGCGGGTTACAAGAGACCCAGTACTTC
clone size: once
V gene: TRBV5-1
D gene: TRBD2
J gene: TRBJ2-5
CDR3 length: 15

CDR3 protein: CATSRDPGGAETQYF
CDR3 DNA: TGTGCCACCAGCAGGGACCCAGGGGGCGCAGAGACCCAGTACTTC
clone size: .
V gene: TRBV15
D gene: TRBD1
J gene: TRBJ2-5
CDR3 length: 15

CDR3 protein: CASSRTGRHNEQFF
CDR3 DNA: TGTGCCAGCAGCCGTACAGGGCGCCACAATGAGCAGTTCTTC
clone size: .
V gene: TRBV7-8
D gene: .
J gene: TRBJ2-1
CDR3 length: 14

CDR3 protein: CASSYGTATNTGELFF
CDR3 DNA: TGTGCCAGCAGCTACGGGACAGCTACTAACACCGGGGAGCTGTTTTTT
clone size: .
V gene: TRBV28
D gene: TRBD1
J gene: TRBJ2-2
CDR3 length: 16

CDR3 protein: CASSEELSEQYF
CDR3 DNA: TGTGCCAGCAGTGAGGAGCTTTCCGAGCAGTACTTC
clone size: .
V gene: TRBV2
D gene: .
J gene: TRBJ2-7
CDR3 length: 12

CDR3 protein: CASSQGLGNVAADTQYF
CDR3 DNA: TGTGCCAGCAGCCAAGGGCTAGGAAATGTGGCGGCAGATACGCAGTATTTT
clone size: .
V gene: TRBV14
D gene: .
J gene: TRBJ2-3
CDR3 length: 17

CDR3 protein: CASSRGSRADTQYF
CDR3 DNA: TGTGCCAGCAGTCGAGGGTCAAGGGCAGATACGCAGTATTTT
clone size: .
V gene: TRBV6-4
D gene: .
J gene: TRBJ2-3
CDR3 length: 14

CDR3 protein: CASRPSTGVQEAFF
CDR3 DNA: TGTGCCAGCAGACCCTCGACCGGAGTGCAGGAAGCTTTCTTT
clone size: few
V gene: TRBV28
D gene: .
J gene: TRBJ1-1
CDR3 length: 14

CDR3 protein: CASSLSTSLGETQYF
CDR3 DNA: TGCGCCAGCAGCTTATCAACTAGCTTGGGAGAGACCCAGTACTTC
clone size: .
V gene: TRBV5-1
D gene: .
J gene: TRBJ2-5
CDR3 length: 15

CDR3 protein: CASSLGRAARTDTQYF
CDR3 DNA: TGCGCCAGCAGCTTGGGCAGGGCGGCAAGAACAGATACGCAGTATTTT
clone size: .
V gene: TRBV5-1
D gene: .
J gene: TRBJ2-3
CDR3 length: 16

CDR3 protein: CASSLWQGAVEQYF
CDR3 DNA: TGTGCCAGCAGCTTGTGGCAGGGGGCGGTCGAGCAGTACTTC
clone size: few
V gene: TRBV5-4
D gene: TRBD1
J gene: TRBJ2-7
CDR3 length: 14

CDR3 protein: CASSRQVAQGEKLFF
CDR3 DNA: TGTGCCAGCAGCCGACAGGTTGCTCAGGGTGAAAAACTGTTTTTT
clone size: .
V gene: TRBV5-5
D gene: .
J gene: TRBJ1-4
CDR3 length: 15

CDR3 protein: CASSLVGQGAETQYF
CDR3 DNA: TGTGCCAGCAGCTTAGTTGGACAGGGTGCGGAGACCCAGTACTTC
clone size: .
V gene: TRBV7-9
D gene: TRBD1
J gene: TRBJ2-5
CDR3 length: 15

CDR3 protein: CASRQGTYEQYF
CDR3 DNA: TGTGCCAGCCGACAGGGGACCTACGAGCAGTACTTC
clone size: .
V gene: TRBV2
D gene: TRBD1
J gene: TRBJ2-7
CDR3 length: 12

CDR3 protein: CASTLGGTGGVDSNQPQHF
CDR3 DNA: TGTGCCAGTACCCTAGGTGGGACAGGGGGCGTTGATAGCAATCAGCCCCAGCATTTT
clone size: .
V gene: TRBV19
D gene: TRBD1
J gene: TRBJ1-5
CDR3 length: 19

CDR3 protein: CASEPGFEAFF
CDR3 DNA: TGTGCCAGCGAGCCGGGGTTTGAAGCTTTCTTT
clone size: few
V gene: TRBV6-1
D gene: .
J gene: TRBJ1-1
CDR3 length: 11

CDR3 protein: CASSQDLGTGDEKLFF
CDR3 DNA: TGTGCCAGCAGCCAAGATCTCGGGACAGGGGATGAAAAACTGTTTTTT
clone size: .
V gene: TRBV4-2
D gene: TRBD1
J gene: TRBJ1-4
CDR3 length: 16

CDR3 protein: CASSVQGSRTDTQYF
CDR3 DNA: TGCGCCAGCAGCGTGCAGGGTTCGCGCACAGATACGCAGTATTTT
clone size: .
V gene: TRBV5-1
D gene: .
J gene: TRBJ2-3
CDR3 length: 15

CDR3 protein: CASSLTGDTEAFF
CDR3 DNA: TGTGCCAGCAGCTTAACAGGGGACACTGAAGCTTTCTTT
clone size: few
V gene: TRBV7-9
D gene: TRBD1
J gene: TRBJ1-1
CDR3 length: 13

CDR3 protein: CASSLGVERNTGELFF
CDR3 DNA: TGTGCCAGCAGCTTAGGGGTCGAGCGGAACACCGGGGAGCTGTTTTTT
clone size: .
V gene: TRBV7-2
D gene: .
J gene: TRBJ2-2
CDR3 length: 16

CDR3 protein: CASSQGLLAGEQETQYF
CDR3 DNA: TGCGCCAGCAGCCAGGGACTACTAGCGGGAGAACAGGAGACCCAGTACTTC
clone size: .
V gene: TRBV4-1
D gene: TRBD2
J gene: TRBJ2-5
CDR3 length: 17

CDR3 protein: CASSFSSGSGNEQFF
CDR3 DNA: TGCGCCAGCAGCTTCTCTAGCGGGAGCGGGAATGAGCAGTTCTTC
clone size: .
V gene: TRBV5-1
D gene: TRBD2
J gene: TRBJ2-1
CDR3 length: 15

CDR3 protein: CASSPGTGPEQYF
CDR3 DNA: TGCGCCAGCAGCCCGGGAACAGGGCCCGAGCAGTACTTC
clone size: .
V gene: TRBV5-1
D gene: .
J gene: TRBJ2-7
CDR3 length: 13

CDR3 protein: CASSYPGQGDNEQFF
CDR3 DNA: TGTGCCAGCAGTTACCCGGGACAGGGAGACAATGAGCAGTTCTTC
clone size: few
V gene: TRBV6-6
D gene: TRBD1
J gene: TRBJ2-1
CDR3 length: 15

CDR3 protein: CASSDGAGSPYEQYF
CDR3 DNA: TGTGCCAGCAGTGATGGTGCGGGGAGTCCCTACGAGCAGTACTTC
clone size: .
V gene: TRBV6-1
D gene: .
J gene: TRBJ2-7
CDR3 length: 15

CDR3 protein: CASSDLGLGAFF
CDR3 DNA: TGTGCCAGCAGTGATTTGGGGCTAGGAGCTTTCTTT
clone size: few
V gene: TRBV6-1
D gene: .
J gene: TRBJ1-1
CDR3 length: 12